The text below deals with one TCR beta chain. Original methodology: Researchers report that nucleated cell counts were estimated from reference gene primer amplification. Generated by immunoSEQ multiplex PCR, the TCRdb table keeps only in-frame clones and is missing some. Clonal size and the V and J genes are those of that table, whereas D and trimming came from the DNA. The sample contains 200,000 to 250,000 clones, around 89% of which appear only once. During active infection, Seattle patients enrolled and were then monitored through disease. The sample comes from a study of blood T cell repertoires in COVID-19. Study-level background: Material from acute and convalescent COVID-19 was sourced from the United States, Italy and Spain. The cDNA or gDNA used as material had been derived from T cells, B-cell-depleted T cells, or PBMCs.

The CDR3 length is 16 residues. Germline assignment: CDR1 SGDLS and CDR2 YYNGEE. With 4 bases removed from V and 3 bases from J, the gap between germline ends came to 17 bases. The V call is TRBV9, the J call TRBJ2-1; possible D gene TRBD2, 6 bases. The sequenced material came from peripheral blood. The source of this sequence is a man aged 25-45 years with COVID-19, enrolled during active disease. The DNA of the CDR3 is TGTGCCAGCAGCCCCCGAGGGAGGCTAGACTACAATGAGCAGTTCTTC. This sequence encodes CASSPRGRLDYNEQFF.